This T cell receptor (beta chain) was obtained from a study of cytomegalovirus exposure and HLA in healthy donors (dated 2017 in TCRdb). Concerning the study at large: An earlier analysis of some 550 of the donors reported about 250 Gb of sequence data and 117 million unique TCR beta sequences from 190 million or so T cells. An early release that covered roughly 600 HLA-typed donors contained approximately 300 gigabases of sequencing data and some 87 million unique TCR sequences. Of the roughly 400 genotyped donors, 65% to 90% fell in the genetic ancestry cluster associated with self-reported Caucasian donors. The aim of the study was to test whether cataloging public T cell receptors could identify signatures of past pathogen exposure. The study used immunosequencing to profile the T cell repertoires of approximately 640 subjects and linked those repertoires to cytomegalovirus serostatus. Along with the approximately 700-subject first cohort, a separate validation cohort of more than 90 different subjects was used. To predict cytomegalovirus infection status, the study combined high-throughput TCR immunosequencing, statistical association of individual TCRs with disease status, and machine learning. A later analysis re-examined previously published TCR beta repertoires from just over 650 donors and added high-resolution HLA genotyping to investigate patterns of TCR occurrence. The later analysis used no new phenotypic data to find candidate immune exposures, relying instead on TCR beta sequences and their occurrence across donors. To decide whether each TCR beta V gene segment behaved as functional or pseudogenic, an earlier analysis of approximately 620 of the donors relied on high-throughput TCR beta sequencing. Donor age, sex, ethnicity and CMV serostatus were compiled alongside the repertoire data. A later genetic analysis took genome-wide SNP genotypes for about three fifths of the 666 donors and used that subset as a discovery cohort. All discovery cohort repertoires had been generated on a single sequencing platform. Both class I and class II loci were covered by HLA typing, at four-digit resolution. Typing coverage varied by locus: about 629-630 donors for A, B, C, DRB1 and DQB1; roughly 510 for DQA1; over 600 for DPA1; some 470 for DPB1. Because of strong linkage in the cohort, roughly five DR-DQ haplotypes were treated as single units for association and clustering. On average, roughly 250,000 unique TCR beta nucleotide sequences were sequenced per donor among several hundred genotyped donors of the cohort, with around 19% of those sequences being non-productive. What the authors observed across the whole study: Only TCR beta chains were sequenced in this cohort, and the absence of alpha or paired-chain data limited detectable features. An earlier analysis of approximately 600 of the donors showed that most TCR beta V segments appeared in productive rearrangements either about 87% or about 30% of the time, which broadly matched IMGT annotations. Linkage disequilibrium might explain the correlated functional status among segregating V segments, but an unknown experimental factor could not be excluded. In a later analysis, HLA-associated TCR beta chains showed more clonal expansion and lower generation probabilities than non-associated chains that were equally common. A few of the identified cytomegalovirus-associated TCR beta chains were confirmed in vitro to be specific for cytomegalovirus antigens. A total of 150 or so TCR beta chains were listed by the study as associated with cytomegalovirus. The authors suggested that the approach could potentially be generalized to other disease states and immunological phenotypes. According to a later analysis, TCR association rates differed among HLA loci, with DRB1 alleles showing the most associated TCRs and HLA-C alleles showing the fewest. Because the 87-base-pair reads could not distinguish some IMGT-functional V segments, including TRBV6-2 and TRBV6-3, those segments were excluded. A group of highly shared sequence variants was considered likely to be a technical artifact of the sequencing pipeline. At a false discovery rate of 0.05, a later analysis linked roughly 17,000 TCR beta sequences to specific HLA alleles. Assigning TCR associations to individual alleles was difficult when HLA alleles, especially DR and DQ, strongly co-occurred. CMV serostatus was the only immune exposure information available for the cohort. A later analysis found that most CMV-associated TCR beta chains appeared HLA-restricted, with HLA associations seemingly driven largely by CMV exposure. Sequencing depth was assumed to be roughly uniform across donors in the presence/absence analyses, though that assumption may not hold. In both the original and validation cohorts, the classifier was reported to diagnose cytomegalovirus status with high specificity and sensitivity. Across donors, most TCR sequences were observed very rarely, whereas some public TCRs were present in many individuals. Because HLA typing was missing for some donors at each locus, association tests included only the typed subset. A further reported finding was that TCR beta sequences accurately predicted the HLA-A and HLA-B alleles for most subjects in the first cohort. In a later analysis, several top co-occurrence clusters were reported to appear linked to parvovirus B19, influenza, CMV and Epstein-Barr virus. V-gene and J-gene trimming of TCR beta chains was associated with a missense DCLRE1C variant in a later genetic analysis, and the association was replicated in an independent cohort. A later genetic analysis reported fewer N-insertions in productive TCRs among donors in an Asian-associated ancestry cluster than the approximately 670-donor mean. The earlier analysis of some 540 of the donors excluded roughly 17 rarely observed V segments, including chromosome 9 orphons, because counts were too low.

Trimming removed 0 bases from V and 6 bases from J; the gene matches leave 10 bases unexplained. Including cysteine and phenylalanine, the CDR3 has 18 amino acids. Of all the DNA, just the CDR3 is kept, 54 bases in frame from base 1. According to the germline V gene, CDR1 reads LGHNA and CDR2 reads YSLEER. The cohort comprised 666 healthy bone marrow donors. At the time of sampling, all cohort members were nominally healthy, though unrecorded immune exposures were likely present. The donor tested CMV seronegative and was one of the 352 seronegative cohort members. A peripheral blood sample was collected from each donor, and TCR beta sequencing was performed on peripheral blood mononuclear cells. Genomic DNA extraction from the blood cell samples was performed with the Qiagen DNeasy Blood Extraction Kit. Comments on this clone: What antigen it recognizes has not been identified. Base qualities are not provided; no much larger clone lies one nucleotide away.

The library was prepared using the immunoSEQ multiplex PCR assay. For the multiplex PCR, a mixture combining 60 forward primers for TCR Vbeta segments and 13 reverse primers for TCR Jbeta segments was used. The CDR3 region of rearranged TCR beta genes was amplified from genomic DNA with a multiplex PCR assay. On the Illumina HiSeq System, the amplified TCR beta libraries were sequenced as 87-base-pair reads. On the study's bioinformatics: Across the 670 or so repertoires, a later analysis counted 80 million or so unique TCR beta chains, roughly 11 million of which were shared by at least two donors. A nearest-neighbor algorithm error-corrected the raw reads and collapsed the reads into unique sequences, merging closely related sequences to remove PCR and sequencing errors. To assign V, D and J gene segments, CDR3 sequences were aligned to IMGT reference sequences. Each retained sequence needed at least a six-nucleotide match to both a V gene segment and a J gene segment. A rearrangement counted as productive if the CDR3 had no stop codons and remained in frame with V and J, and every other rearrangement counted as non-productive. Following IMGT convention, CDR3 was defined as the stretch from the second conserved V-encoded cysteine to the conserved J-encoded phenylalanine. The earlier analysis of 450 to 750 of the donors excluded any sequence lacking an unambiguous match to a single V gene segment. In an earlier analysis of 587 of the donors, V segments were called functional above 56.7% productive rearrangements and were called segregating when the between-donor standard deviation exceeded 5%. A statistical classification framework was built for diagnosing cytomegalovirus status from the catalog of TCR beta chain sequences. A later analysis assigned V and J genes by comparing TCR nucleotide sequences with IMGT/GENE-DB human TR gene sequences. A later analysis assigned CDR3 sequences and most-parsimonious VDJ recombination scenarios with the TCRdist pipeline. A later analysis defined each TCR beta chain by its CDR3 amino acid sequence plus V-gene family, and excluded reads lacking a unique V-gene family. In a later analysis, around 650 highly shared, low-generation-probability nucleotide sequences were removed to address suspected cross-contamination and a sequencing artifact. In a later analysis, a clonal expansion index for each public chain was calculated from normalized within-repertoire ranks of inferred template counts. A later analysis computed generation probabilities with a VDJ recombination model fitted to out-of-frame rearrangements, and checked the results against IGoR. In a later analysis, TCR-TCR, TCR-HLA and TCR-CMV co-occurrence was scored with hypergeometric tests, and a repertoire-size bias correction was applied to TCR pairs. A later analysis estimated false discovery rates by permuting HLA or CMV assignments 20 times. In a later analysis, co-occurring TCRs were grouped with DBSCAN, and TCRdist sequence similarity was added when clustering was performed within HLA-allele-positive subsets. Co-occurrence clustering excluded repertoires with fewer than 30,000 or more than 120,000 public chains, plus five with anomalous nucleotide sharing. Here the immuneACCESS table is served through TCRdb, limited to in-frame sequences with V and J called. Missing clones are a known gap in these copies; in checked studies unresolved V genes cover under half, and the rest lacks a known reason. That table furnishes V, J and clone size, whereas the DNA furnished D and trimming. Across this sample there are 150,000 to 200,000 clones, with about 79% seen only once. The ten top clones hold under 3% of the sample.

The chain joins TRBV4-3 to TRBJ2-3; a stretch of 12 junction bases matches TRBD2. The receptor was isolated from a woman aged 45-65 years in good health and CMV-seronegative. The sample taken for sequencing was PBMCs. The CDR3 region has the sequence CASSQEWASGGARDTQYF. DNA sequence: TGCGCCAGCAGCCAAGAATGGGCTAGCGGGGGGGCCCGGGATACGCAGTATTTT.